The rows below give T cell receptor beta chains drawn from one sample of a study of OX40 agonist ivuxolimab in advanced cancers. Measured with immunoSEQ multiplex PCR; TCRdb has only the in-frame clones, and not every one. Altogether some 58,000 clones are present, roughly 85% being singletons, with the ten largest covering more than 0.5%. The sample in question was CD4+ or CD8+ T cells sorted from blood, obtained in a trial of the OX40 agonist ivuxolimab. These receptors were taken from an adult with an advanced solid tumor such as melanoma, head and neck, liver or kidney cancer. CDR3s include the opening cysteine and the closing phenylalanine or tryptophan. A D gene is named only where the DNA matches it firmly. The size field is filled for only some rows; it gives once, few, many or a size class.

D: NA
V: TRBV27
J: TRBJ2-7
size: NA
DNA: TGTGCCAGCAGTCTTCGTAGTGCGGGACTTTCCTACGAGCAGTACTTC
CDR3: CASSLRSAGLSYEQYF

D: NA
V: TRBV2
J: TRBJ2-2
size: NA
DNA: TGTGCCAGCAGTGAGACGCCCACCGGGGAGCTGTTTTTT
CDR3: CASSETPTGELFF

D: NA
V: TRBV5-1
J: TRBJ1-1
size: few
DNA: TGCGCCAGCAGCCTCGGGACTACCCTTGGAACTTTCTTT
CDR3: CASSLGTTLGTFF

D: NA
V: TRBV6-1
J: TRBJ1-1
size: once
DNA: TGTGCCAGCAGTATCGGGATGGAGAACACTGAAGCTTTCTTT
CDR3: CASSIGMENTEAFF

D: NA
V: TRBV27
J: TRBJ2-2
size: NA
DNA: TGTGCCAGCAGTTCGAACACCGGGGAGCTGTTTTTT
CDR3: CASSSNTGELFF

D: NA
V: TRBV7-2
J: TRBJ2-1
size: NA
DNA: TGTGCCAGCAGCTTTTCAGCGACAGAGCAGTTCTTC
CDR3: CASSFSATEQFF

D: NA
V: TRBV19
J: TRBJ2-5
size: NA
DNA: TGTGCCAGTAGTAACTCCCAGTGGCAGACCCAGTACTTC
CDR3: CASSNSQWQTQYF

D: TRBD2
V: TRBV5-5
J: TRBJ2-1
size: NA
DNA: TGTGCCAGCAGCTTCACCCGAGGGACTAGGCGGGTGGGGAATGAGCAGTTCTTC
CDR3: CASSFTRGTRRVGNEQFF

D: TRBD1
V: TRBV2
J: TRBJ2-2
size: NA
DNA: TGTGCCAGCGGCCTCGACAGGGACACCGGGGAGCTGTTTTTT
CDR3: CASGLDRDTGELFF

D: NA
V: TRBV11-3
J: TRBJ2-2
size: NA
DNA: TGTGCCAGCAGCTTCGGGGGACTCGGCACCGGGGAGCTGTTTTTT
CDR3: CASSFGGLGTGELFF

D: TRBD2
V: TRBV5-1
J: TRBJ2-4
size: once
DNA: TGCGCCAGCAGCTTGGAGGGGACTAGCGGGAAAAACATTCAGTACTTC
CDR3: CASSLEGTSGKNIQYF

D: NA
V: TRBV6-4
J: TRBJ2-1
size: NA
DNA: TGTGCCAGCAGTGACCGGAGGGGAAGCTCCTACAATGAGCAGTTCTTC
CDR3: CASSDRRGSSYNEQFF

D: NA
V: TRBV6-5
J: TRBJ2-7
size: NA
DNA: TGTGCCAGCAGTCTGACTTTGAGGGACGAGCAGTACTTC
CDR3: CASSLTLRDEQYF

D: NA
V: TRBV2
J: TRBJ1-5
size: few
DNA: TGTGCCAGCAGTGGGCTTAGCAATCAGCCCCAGCATTTT
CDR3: CASSGLSNQPQHF

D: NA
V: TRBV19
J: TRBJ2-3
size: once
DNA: TGTGCCAGTAGTATAGTGGTAGCGGCGACAGATACGCAGTATTTT
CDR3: CASSIVVAATDTQYF